The 25 T cell receptor beta chains reported below all come from one sample, sequenced in a study of shared clonotypes between healthy human individuals. The repertoire was sequenced with immunoSEQ multiplex PCR; TCRdb's copy has only in-frame clones and lacks some. This table has about 2 million clones, roughly 94% appearing once. Only CD45RO-negative cells positively selected for CCR7 counted as naive CD8 cells, so terminally differentiated effector memory CD45RA+ cells were excluded. Sequenced sample: naive CD8+ T cells sorted from blood. Receptor source: a man between 18 and 35 years old in good health.

On this clone itself: The same CDR3 can be traced to other DNA sequences in this sample. The V call is TRBV30, the J call TRBJ2-5; D is ambiguous. Trimming removed 0 bases at V and 5 bases at J, with 10 bases between. CDR3 length: 13 amino acids. CDR1 is GTSNPN, CDR2 SVGIG, per germline (reference sequence). CDR3 amino acids: CAWSVDSEETQYF. In nucleotides, the CDR3 is TGTGCCTGGAGTGTGGATTCGGAGGAGACCCAGTACTTC.

The gene calls are TRBV13 and TRBJ2-7, with TRBD2 as a possible D gene (6 bases). Looked up from germline, CDR1 is PRHDT and CDR2 is FYEKMQ (reference sequence). Trimming pared 4 bases from V and 2 bases from J, leaving 15 bases between. There are 15 residues in the CDR3. The CDR3 DNA reads as TGTGCCAGCAGCTCCCGGGACTGGGTACCCTACGAGCAGTACTTC. It encodes CASSSRDWVPYEQYF.

The V call is TRBV29-1, the J call TRBJ1-4, with D possibly TRBD1 on 5 matching bases. V was trimmed by 6 bases and J by 5 bases, leaving 16 bases between them. The CDR3 has 14 residues. Germline CDR1 SQVTM, CDR2 ANQGSEA. CDR3 nucleotides: TGCAGCGTCCTTCCCGCCTGGGGGAATGAAAAACTGTTTTTT. Protein product: CSVLPAWGNEKLFF.

This clone was detected once. The J gene is TRBJ1-1, the V gene TRBV27, with TRBD1 identical over 9 bases. CDR3 length: 14 amino acids. The V gene end was trimmed by 8 bases and the J gene end by 3 bases; junction bases not matched to a gene: 7. Per germline, CDR1 MNHEY and CDR2 SMNVEV (reference sequence). The CDR3 loop reads CASGNRGRDTEAFF. The DNA for the CDR3 is TGTGCCAGCGGGAACAGGGGGCGCGACACTGAAGCTTTCTTT.

To note about this clone: This same CDR3 is encoded by further DNA sequences in the sample. The chain employs TRBV14 and TRBJ1-1; D is unresolved. This CDR3 region has 14 residues. The V end lost 1 base, the J end lost 5 bases, and 11 bases lay between the germline ends. Germline CDR1 SGHDN, CDR2 FVKESK. The CDR3 sequence is CASSQVGLGTEAFF. DNA of the CDR3: TGTGCCAGCAGCCAAGTGGGCTTGGGGACTGAAGCTTTCTTT. The full variable domain, its missing parts supplied by reference TRBV14 and TRBJ1-1, is EAGVTQFPSHSVIEKGQTVTLRCDPISGHDNLYWYRRVMGKEIKFLLHFVKESKQDESGMPNNRFLAERTGGTYSTLKVQPAELEDSGVYFCASSQVGLGTEAFFGQGTRLTVV.

The chain is built from TRBV5-6 and TRBJ1-2; no reliable D call. V shed 1 base and J shed 6 bases, with 7 bases lying between them. In germline, CDR1 is SGHDT, CDR2 YYEEEE. This CDR3 comprises 12 residues. The CDR3 region is CASSLQDNGYTF. The CDR3, as DNA: TGTGCCAGCAGCTTGCAAGATAATGGCTACACCTTC. Looking up the rest from reference TRBV5-6 and TRBJ1-2 gives the full variable domain: DAGVTQSPTHLIKTRGQQVTLRCSPKSGHDTVSWYQQALGQGPQFIFQYYEEEERQRGNFPDRFSGHQFPNYSSELNVNALLLGDSALYLCASSLQDNGYTFGSGTRLTVV.

This clone was picked up one time. The sample holds other DNA sequences that translate to the same CDR3. The gene calls are TRBV28 and TRBJ2-7; no clear D gene. The CDR3 totals 11 residues. CDR1 and CDR2 from the germline V gene are MDHEN and SYDVKM. The V end was cut by 8 bases, the J end by 2 bases, with 7 bases between. For the CDR3, the DNA is TGTGCCAGCCGAGACACCTACGAGCAGTACTTC. Its translation is CASRDTYEQYF.

This chain uses TRBV18 with TRBJ1-2; 9 bases agree with TRBD1. Germline loops: CDR1 KGHSH, CDR2 LQKENI. The CDR3 has 14 residues. Germline trimming cut 4 bases from V and 3 bases from J; bases unmatched to any gene: 3. The CDR3 is CASSLGQGDYGYTF. The CDR3, as DNA: TGTGCCAGCTCACTGGGACAGGGTGACTATGGCTACACCTTC.

V is TRBV4-3 and J is TRBJ1-1; D remains ambiguous. V shed 0 bases and J shed 3 bases, with 5 bases lying between them. Germline CDR1 LGHNA, CDR2 YSLEER. The CDR3 is 13 amino acids. The CDR3 loop is CASSQDDDTEAFF. CDR3 nucleotide sequence: TGCGCCAGCAGCCAAGATGACGACACTGAAGCTTTCTTT.

CDR3 sequence reads: CASTQGFGFREQYF. CDR3 DNA sequence: TGTGCCAGTACACAGGGATTTGGATTCAGGGAGCAGTACTTC. The chain couples TRBV7-9 to TRBJ2-7; perhaps TRBD1 as D (6 bases). Germline V gives CDR1 SEHNR, CDR2 FQNEAQ (reference sequence). CDR3 length: 14 residues. Trimming took 9 bases from V and 7 from J, leaving 22 bases between them.

In its sample, this clone was seen once. The CDR3 coding sequence is TGTGCCAGCAGTCCCAGGGACTTATTGATCGAGCAGTACTTC. As protein: CASSPRDLLIEQYF. V is TRBV6-1 and J is TRBJ2-7; D is perhaps TRBD2 (6 bases). The germline V gene encodes CDR1 MNHNS and CDR2 SASEGT. The CDR3 length is 14 residues. V was shortened by 5 bases and J by 6 bases, with 17 bases between the two germline ends.

The chain combines TRBV4-3 with TRBJ2-1; the D is unclear. Looked up from germline, CDR1 is LGHNA and CDR2 is YSLEER. The CDR3 extends over 15 amino acids. V lost 4 bases and J lost 6, with 16 bases in between. The CDR3 region has the DNA TGCGCCAGCAGCCGAATTATGGACCGTAGCAATGAGCAGTTCTTC. As protein: CASSRIMDRSNEQFF.

The table lists this clone with a few counts. V usage is TRBV2 and J usage is TRBJ1-6; no reliable D call. Per the germline V gene, CDR1 is SNHLY and CDR2 is FYNNEI. Trimming cost V 8 bases and J 6 bases, with 17 bases left between them. This CDR3 region has 15 residues. The CDR3 here is CASEGVGQVNSPLHF. The DNA of the CDR3 is TGTGCCAGCGAGGGAGTAGGGCAGGTTAATTCACCCCTCCACTTT.

The DNA of the CDR3 is TGTGCCAGCAGCCTTGGAGTAGCGATGAACACTGAAGCTTTCTTT. It translates to CASSLGVAMNTEAFF. This chain connects TRBV5-5 to TRBJ1-1, with unresolved D. With 4 bases removed from V and 0 bases from J, the gap between germline ends came to 13 bases. This CDR3 has 15 residues. The germline V gene encodes CDR1 SGHKS and CDR2 YYEKEE (reference sequence).

The CDR3 DNA follows: TGTGCCAGCAGCACAGGAAACACCATATATTTT. Amino acids: CASSTGNTIYF. The chain joins TRBV6-1 to TRBJ1-3; no clear D gene. The germline CDR1 and CDR2 sequences are MNHNS and SASEGT. The CDR3 consists of 11 residues. The V end lost 6 bases, the J end lost 4 bases, and 4 bases lay between the germline ends.

This clone was recorded a few times. The genes are TRBV7-6 and TRBJ2-7, with unresolved D. Germline V gives CDR1 SGHVS, CDR2 FNYEAQ. This CDR3 has 14 residues. V was cut by 1 base and J by 0 bases, with 7 bases left in between. CDR3 in amino acids: CASSLVSGSYEQYF. The CDR3 DNA sequence: TGTGCCAGCAGCTTAGTATCGGGCTCCTACGAGCAGTACTTC.

The genes are TRBV2 and TRBJ2-7; 7 bases map to TRBD2. The V segment lost 9 bases and the J segment 5 bases; nucleotides outside the gene matches: 13. Germline V gene sequence: CDR1 SNHLY, CDR2 FYNNEI. The CDR3 has 14 residues. This CDR3 reads CARHPGGRTDEQYF. CDR3 bases: TGTGCCAGGCACCCCGGGGGGAGGACCGACGAGCAGTACTTC.

With respect to this clone: This specimen includes other DNA sequences encoding the same CDR3. The rearrangement uses TRBV19 and TRBJ1-1; D uncertain. Trimming left V 2 bases short and J 0 bases short, with 10 bases between. The CDR3 runs to 15 residues. Germline V CDR1 and CDR2: LNHDA, SQIVND (reference sequence). The CDR3 coding sequence is TGTGCCAGTAGTATATCTGGTTATATGAACACTGAAGCTTTCTTT. The encoded protein is CASSISGYMNTEAFF. Complete variable domain (other parts from reference TRBV19 and TRBJ1-1): DGGITQSPKYLFRKEGQNVTLSCEQNLNHDAMYWYRQDPGQGLRLIYYSQIVNDFQKGDIAEGYSVSREKKESFPLTVTSAQKNPTAFYLCASSISGYMNTEAFFGQGTRLTVV.

The chain combines TRBV11-3 with TRBJ1-1, with D maybe TRBD1 (5 bases). Germline V gene lookup returns CDR1 SGHNT and CDR2 YENEEA. V was trimmed by 5 bases and J by 0 bases, leaving 10 bases between them. CDR3 length: 14 residues. Here the CDR3 reads CASSAGTVNTEAFF. The DNA of the CDR3 is TGTGCCAGCAGCGCTGGGACCGTGAACACTGAAGCTTTCTTT.

This clone is a singleton in its sample. The chain employs TRBV11-2 and TRBJ2-7, with D unresolved. The CDR3 has 15 amino acids. The V gene's germline CDR1 is SGHAT and CDR2 FQNNGV. Trimming removed 0 bases at V and 5 bases at J, with 14 bases between. As DNA, the CDR3 is TGTGCCAGCAGCTTAGACAGGTCAATCCTCAACGAGCAGTACTTC. This gives the protein CASSLDRSILNEQYF.

In this sample, this clone turned up a few times. This sequence joins TRBV30 and TRBJ1-1, with D uncertain. The CDR3 is made up of 11 amino acids. Deletions cut 1 base from V and 4 bases from J, with 4 bases between. Germline V gene lookup returns CDR1 GTSNPN and CDR2 SVGIG (reference sequence). The CDR3 is CAWSEFTEAFF. Here the CDR3 DNA reads TGTGCCTGGAGTGAATTCACTGAAGCTTTCTTT.

The rearrangement links TRBV27 to TRBJ1-2, with no clear D. Germline lookup yields CDR1 MNHEY and CDR2 SMNVEV (reference sequence). Trimming took off 8 bases at V and 4 bases at J, with 17 bases between the two ends. This CDR3 has 14 amino acids. CDR3: CASGPLGLSYGYTF. In nucleotides, the CDR3 is TGTGCCAGCGGTCCTTTGGGCCTATCCTATGGCTACACCTTC.

V is TRBV29-1 and J is TRBJ1-2, with 8 nucleotides matching TRBD1. CDR3 length equals 13 residues. Per the germline V gene, CDR1 is SQVTM and CDR2 is ANQGSEA. The V gene end was trimmed by 5 bases and the J gene end by 5 bases; junction bases not matched to a gene: 7. Here the CDR3 reads CSVPGGTGYGYTF. For the CDR3, the DNA is TGCAGCGTTCCAGGGGGCACCGGGTATGGCTACACCTTC.

The V call is TRBV10-3, the J call TRBJ2-5, with a tentative D call TRBD2 (6 bases). Trimming pared 2 bases from V and 5 bases from J, leaving 12 bases between. Germline CDR1 and CDR2: ENHRY and SYGVKD. This CDR3 region has 14 residues. The CDR3 reads CAISENSGVETQYF. The CDR3 nucleotides read TGTGCCATCAGTGAGAATTCGGGAGTGGAGACCCAGTACTTC.

To note about this clone: In the same sample, other DNA sequences code for this CDR3. This rearrangement joins TRBV28 to TRBJ2-1; no definite D call. V lost 3 bases, J lost 7 bases, and 1 base lay in between. The CDR3 runs to 10 residues. Germline lookup yields CDR1 MDHEN and CDR2 SYDVKM. The CDR3: CASSLNEQFF. The CDR3 nucleotides read TGTGCCAGCAGTTTGAATGAGCAGTTCTTC. Filled out from reference TRBV28 and TRBJ2-1, the complete variable domain reads DVKVTQSSRYLVKRTGEKVFLECVQDMDHENMFWYRQDPGLGLRLIYFSYDVKMKEKGDIPEGYSVSREKKERFSLILESASTNQTSMYLCASSLNEQFFGPGTRLTVL.